The 25 T cell receptor beta chains listed next were all sequenced from one sample in a study of cytomegalovirus exposure and HLA in healthy donors. Both 60 Vbeta primers and 13 Jbeta primers went into the PCR. Sequencing used immunoSEQ multiplex PCR; TCRdb keeps in-frame clones, though not all of them. The data show about 110,000 clones, with roughly 80% seen just once and more than 2% held by the top ten. The specimen sequenced was PBMCs. The receptors come from a man aged 40-49 years in good health and CMV-seronegative.

This clone has only one observation. Other DNA sequences in this specimen translate into the identical CDR3. The chain couples TRBV29-1 to TRBJ2-1, with D possibly being TRBD1 (5 bases). This CDR3 has 11 residues. Germline V gene sequence: CDR1 SQVTM, CDR2 ANQGSEA. The CDR3 DNA sequence: TGCAGTGTTTGGGGCGGTTGGGGATTGTTCTTC. Its protein product is CSVWGGWGLFF.

The chain joins TRBV19 to TRBJ1-1; D is perhaps TRBD1 (6 bases). V lost 3 bases and J lost 0, with 11 bases in between. The CDR3 is made up of 15 amino acids. The germline gives CDR1 LNHDA, CDR2 SQIVND (reference sequence). In nucleotides, the CDR3 is TGTGCCAGTAGTATTTCGTGGACAGTGAACACTGAAGCTTTCTTT. Translated, it gives CASSISWTVNTEAFF.

The chain employs TRBV19 and TRBJ2-1; 11 bases line up with TRBD1. The germline V gene encodes CDR1 LNHDA and CDR2 SQIVND (reference sequence). CDR3 length: 16 amino acids. The J segment lost 7 bases and the V segment lost 4 bases, leaving 9 bases of the junction unmatched. The CDR3 DNA reads TGTGCCAGTAGTAAATGGGGACAGGGGGGAGGTAATGAGCAGTTCTTC. This encodes CASSKWGQGGGNEQFF.

The chain links TRBV15 to TRBJ1-6; TRBD1 matches at 8 bases. V lost 2 bases, J lost 10 bases, and 4 bases stayed unmatched. Germline V gives CDR1 LNHNV, CDR2 YYDKDF (reference sequence). CDR3 length: 14 residues. Here the CDR3 reads CATSRQGARSPLHF. The CDR3 region has the DNA TGTGCCACCAGCAGACAGGGGGCGCGGTCACCCCTCCACTTT.

This chain joins TRBV4-2 and TRBJ2-5; no firm D call. The CDR3 is made up of 13 amino acids. The germline V gene encodes CDR1 LGHNA and CDR2 YNFKEQ. Trimming removed 4 bases from V and 0 bases from J, with 6 bases in between. Here the CDR3 reads CASSLVYQETQYF. CDR3 bases: TGTGCCAGCAGCCTAGTTTACCAAGAGACCCAGTACTTC.

This clone occurred a few times. The V call is TRBV6-4, the J call TRBJ2-1; maybe TRBD2 (6 bases). CDR3 length: 15 amino acids. V dropped 2 bases and J dropped 4 bases, with 12 bases sitting between them. Germline V gene data show CDR1 as MRHNA and CDR2 as SNTAGT. CDR3 region: CASSDRRAEYNEQFF. In DNA form, the CDR3 reads TGTGCCAGCAGTGACAGGAGGGCCGAGTACAATGAGCAGTTCTTC.

This chain links TRBV4-1 with TRBJ1-6, with D perhaps matching TRBD1 (6 bases). CDR3 length equals 16 residues. V lost 5 bases, J lost 3 bases, and 14 bases lay in between. The germline gives CDR1 MGHRA, CDR2 YSYEKL. The CDR3 DNA is TGCGCCAGCAGCGAAGCTGGACAGAACTATAATTCACCCCTCCACTTT. Its protein is CASSEAGQNYNSPLHF.

J is TRBJ2-2 and V is TRBV7-9; perhaps TRBD1 as D (5 bases). The V gene lost 2 bases and the J gene lost 5 bases, with 15 bases spanning the gap. Germline loops: CDR1 SEHNR, CDR2 FQNEAQ (reference sequence). The CDR3 sequence is 16 residues long. CDR3 sequence (DNA): TGTGCCAGCAGCTTACGGTCCCAGGGTCAAACCGGGGAGCTGTTTTTT. This gives the protein CASSLRSQGQTGELFF.

J is TRBJ2-5 and V is TRBV11-3; 15 nucleotides agree with TRBD2. With V trimmed by 5 bases and J by 1 base, 5 bases remained unmatched. Germline loops: CDR1 SGHNT, CDR2 YENEEA. The length of the CDR3 is 17 residues. CDR3 nucleotide sequence: TGTGCCAGCAGCCCTGGGACTAGCGGGGGGTTCCAAGAGACCCAGTACTTC. Protein sequence: CASSPGTSGGFQETQYF.

The V and J genes are TRBV2 and TRBJ1-5; 7 bases match TRBD1. Trimming took 6 bases from V and 11 from J; bases not matched to a gene: 16. Germline-derived CDR1 and CDR2 are SNHLY and FYNNEI. The CDR3 extends over 15 amino acids. The CDR3 DNA reads TGTGCCAGCAGCGCGGACAGGAAGGATTCCCGGGCCCAGCATTTT. Protein: CASSADRKDSRAQHF.

This rearrangement joins TRBV15 to TRBJ1-1, with no clear D. This CDR3 has 13 residues. V lost 0 bases, J lost 4 bases, and 6 bases lay in between. Germline V lookup: CDR1 LNHNV, CDR2 YYDKDF (reference sequence). The CDR3 region is CATSRDYSTEAFF. The CDR3 coding sequence is TGTGCCACCAGCAGAGATTATTCCACTGAAGCTTTCTTT.

CDR3 protein: CASSSTGFSLLTF. DNA of the CDR3: TGTGCCAGCAGTTCGACAGGCTTTTCACTCCTGACTTTC. J is TRBJ2-6 and V is TRBV6-6, with a possible D match to TRBD1 (6 bases). The V gene lost 4 bases and the J gene lost 14 bases, with 15 bases spanning the gap. The germline V gene has CDR1 MNHNY and CDR2 SVGAGI (reference sequence). The length of the CDR3 is 13 residues.

The chain has TRBV2 and TRBJ2-7; tentative D call: TRBD2 (7 bases). The CDR3 loop spans 14 amino acids. Trimming took 5 bases from V and 4 from J, leaving 15 bases between them. The germline V gene encodes CDR1 SNHLY and CDR2 FYNNEI. The CDR3 bases are TGTGCCAGCAGTCCGGGGGGCAGTGTTTACGAGCAGTACTTC. Amino acids: CASSPGGSVYEQYF. Looking up the rest from reference TRBV2 and TRBJ2-7 gives the full variable domain: EPEVTQTPSHQVTQMGQEVILRCVPISNHLYFYWYRQILGQKVEFLVSFYNNEISEKSEIFDDQFSVERPDGSNFTLKIRSTKLEDSAMYFCASSPGGSVYEQYFGPGTRLTVT.

The chain joins TRBV5-6 to TRBJ1-1; D remains ambiguous. The CDR3 extends over 12 amino acids. The germline V gene encodes CDR1 SGHDT and CDR2 YYEEEE. Trimming stripped 6 bases from V and 7 bases from J, with 13 bases between. The CDR3 nucleotides read TGTGCCAGCACCTCCACAACCCTTGAAGCTTTCTTT. The encoded protein is CASTSTTLEAFF.

The V and J genes are TRBV6-1 and TRBJ2-2, with D possibly being TRBD1 (6 bases). Germline loops: CDR1 MNHNS, CDR2 SASEGT. This CDR3 spans 15 amino acids. V was trimmed by 8 bases and J by 2 bases, leaving 15 bases between them. CDR3 DNA: TGTGCCAGCTTCCAACGGGACACCAACACCGGGGAGCTGTTTTTT. It codes for CASFQRDTNTGELFF.

As for this clone: The same CDR3 also results from other DNA sequences found in this sample. The V call is TRBV14, the J call TRBJ1-1; D unclear. Looked up from germline, CDR1 is SGHDN and CDR2 is FVKESK. CDR3 size: 14 residues. Trimming left V 1 base short and J 0 bases short, with 6 bases between. The CDR3 spells CASSQAGMNTEAFF. The CDR3 DNA sequence: TGTGCCAGCAGCCAAGCGGGGATGAACACTGAAGCTTTCTTT.

The rearrangement joins TRBV25-1 to TRBJ2-7; D possibly corresponds to TRBD2 (5 bases). CDR1 and CDR2 (germline): MGHDK, SYGVNS. The length of the CDR3 is 15 residues. The V gene lost 3 bases and the J gene lost 0 bases, with 12 bases spanning the gap. The CDR3 here is CASSEGLARSYEQYF. The CDR3 nucleotides read TGTGCCAGCAGTGAGGGCCTAGCCCGCTCCTACGAGCAGTACTTC.

The chain recombines TRBV5-1 with TRBJ1-2; D uncertain. Germline CDR1 and CDR2: SGHRS and YFSETQ. The CDR3 is 14 residues long. Trimming removed 4 bases at V and 4 bases at J, with 14 bases between. The DNA for the CDR3 is TGCGCCAGCAGCAGCGACGGGGAGGCCTATGGCTACACCTTC. As protein: CASSSDGEAYGYTF.

The genes are TRBV5-1 and TRBJ2-1; 9 bases are shared with TRBD2. The CDR3 totals 16 residues. Looked up from germline, CDR1 is SGHRS and CDR2 is YFSETQ. The trim removed 1 base at V and 6 bases at J, leaving 8 bases unmatched. CDR3: CASSLKVGRGGNEQFF. Here the CDR3 DNA reads TGCGCCAGCAGCTTGAAGGTCGGGCGGGGGGGCAATGAGCAGTTCTTC.

The chain recombines TRBV29-1 with TRBJ1-2, with D perhaps matching TRBD1 (5 bases). Germline V CDR1 and CDR2: SQVTM, ANQGSEA. CDR3 size: 13 residues. The V end lost 7 bases, the J end lost 3 bases, and 15 bases lay between the germline ends. CDR3 bases: TGCAGCGGAGTACAGGTTTGGGACTATGGCTACACCTTC. This sequence encodes CSGVQVWDYGYTF. Full variable domain (remainder filled in from reference TRBV29-1 and TRBJ1-2): SAVISQKPSRDICQRGTSLTIQCQVDSQVTMMFWYRQQPGQSLTLIATANQGSEATYESGFVIDKFPISRPNLTFSTLTVSNMSPEDSSIYLCSGVQVWDYGYTFGSGTRLTVV.

This clone has only one observation. V and J are TRBV18 and TRBJ2-7; D is possibly TRBD1 (5 bases). The germline V gene has CDR1 KGHSH and CDR2 LQKENI. V was trimmed by 8 bases and J by 6 bases, leaving 11 bases between them. The CDR3 runs to 11 residues. Written as DNA, the CDR3 is TGTGCCAGCAGAATAGACAGCGAGCAGTACTTC. Its translation is CASRIDSEQYF.

This rearrangement joins TRBV11-2 to TRBJ2-1; 12 positions match TRBD2. The CDR3 is made up of 16 amino acids. Per germline, CDR1 SGHAT and CDR2 FQNNGV. Trimming removed 1 base from V and 8 bases from J; junction bases left unmatched: 6. CDR3 amino acids: CASSLVTSGGFDEQFF. CDR3 sequence (DNA): TGTGCCAGCAGCTTAGTCACTAGCGGGGGGTTCGATGAGCAGTTCTTC.

The chain recombines TRBV4-2 with TRBJ2-7; no firm D call. V was clipped by 1 base and J by 0 bases, with 10 bases between them. This CDR3 spans 15 amino acids. The germline gives CDR1 LGHNA, CDR2 YNFKEQ. CDR3 in amino acids: CASSQAAVNSYEQYF. DNA for the CDR3: TGTGCCAGCAGCCAAGCGGCGGTAAACTCCTACGAGCAGTACTTC.

The chain has TRBV5-1 and TRBJ2-3, with 8 nucleotides matching TRBD2. J lost 4 bases, V lost 6 bases, and 10 bases had no gene match. In germline, CDR1 is SGHRS, CDR2 YFSETQ. The CDR3 covers 15 residues. CDR3 region: CASTRLGLVADTQYF. DNA for the CDR3: TGCGCCAGCACCCGGTTGGGACTAGTTGCAGATACGCAGTATTTT.

This clone has only a few counts. The rearrangement joins TRBV7-9 to TRBJ2-2; TRBD2 matches 7 bases. The CDR3 runs 16 residues. The V segment lost 5 bases and the J segment 6 bases; nucleotides outside the gene matches: 12. Germline CDR1 is SEHNR and CDR2 is FQNEAQ (reference sequence). CDR3 amino acids: CASSPGGGGNAGELFF. CDR3 nucleotide sequence: TGTGCCAGCAGCCCTGGCGGCGGGGGTAATGCCGGGGAGCTGTTTTTT.